These 23 T cell receptor beta chains were sequenced from one sample in a study of neurological immune-mediated disorders. TCRdb reprocessed the 5' RACE reads with MiXCR, giving one entry per CDR3 protein. The table shows 50,000 or so distinct CDR3 sequences, with approximately 3.3% occurring only once. Sequenced material: PBMCs. The receptors originated from a man aged 40-50 years with multiple sclerosis.

This clonotype was counted at least ten times. V gene TRBV7-9 combines with J gene TRBJ1-3; TRBD1 is a possible D gene (6 bases). Germline loops: CDR1 SEHNR, CDR2 FQNEAQ (reference sequence). The V gene lost 2 bases and the J gene lost 1 base, with 12 bases spanning the gap. CDR3 length: 16 residues. The CDR3 spells CASSLPSDRSGNTIYF. The CDR3 DNA reads as TGTGCCAGCAGCTTACCTTCTGACAGGTCTGGAAACACCATATATTTT.

This clonotype has a count of ten or more. The gene calls are TRBV18 and TRBJ1-5; weak D call: TRBD1 (6 bases). This CDR3 contains 14 residues. Germline V gene lookup returns CDR1 KGHSH and CDR2 LQKENI. V lost 3 bases, J lost 6 bases, and 12 bases lay in between. The CDR3 here is CASSPGGAGQPQHF. The CDR3, as DNA: TGTGCCAGCTCACCGGGGGGCGCGGGTCAGCCCCAGCATTTT.

This clonotype was seen many times. The V gene is TRBV12-3 or TRBV12-4, the J gene TRBJ1-4; tentatively, D is TRBD1 (6 bases). V lost 1 base to trimming and J lost 3 bases, with 12 bases between them. The CDR3 covers 16 residues. CDR3 loop: CASSLGGGLANEKLFF. CDR3 in DNA: TGTGCCAGCAGTTTAGGCGGGGGGCTGGCTAATGAAAAACTGTTTTTT.

There are many counts of this clonotype. The J gene is TRBJ1-6, the V gene TRBV20-1; unclear D gene. Trimming stripped 6 bases from V and 3 bases from J, with 9 bases between. Germline V lookup: CDR1 DFQATT, CDR2 SNEGSKA (reference sequence). The CDR3 covers 13 residues. The CDR3 sequence: CSAIEDYNSPLHF. The CDR3 DNA reads as TGCAGTGCCATAGAGGACTATAATTCACCCCTCCACTTT.

This chain connects TRBV11-3 to TRBJ2-3; 9 nucleotides match TRBD1. Germline V lookup: CDR1 SGHNT, CDR2 YENEEA. Trimming took 2 bases from V and 6 from J; bases not matched to a gene: 3. This CDR3 region has 14 residues. The CDR3 DNA follows: TGTGCCAGCAGCTTAATCGGACAGGGGGATACGCAGTATTTT. Translating it yields CASSLIGQGDTQYF.

This clonotype was counted at least ten times. Mismatch with germline at one junction end may stem from a read error. This chain links TRBV10-3 with TRBJ1-5, with D tentatively TRBD1 (6 bases). Germline-derived CDR1 and CDR2 are ENHRY and SYGVKD. The CDR3 contains 15 residues. The CDR3 bases are TGTGCCATCAGTGACTCAGGGGTTAGCAATCAGCCCCAGAATTTT. It yields the protein CAISDSGVSNQPQNF.

This clonotype was recorded many times. The chain carries TRBV3-1 and TRBJ1-6; possible D gene TRBD1, 5 bases. V was trimmed by 2 bases and J by 5 bases, leaving 7 bases between them. CDR3 length: 14 amino acids. The germline V gene has CDR1 LGHDT and CDR2 YNNKEL (reference sequence). CDR3: CASSQMTDNSPLHF. The CDR3 region has the DNA TGTGCCAGCAGCCAAATGACAGATAATTCACCCCTCCACTTT.

This clonotype has a count of ten or more. The rearrangement joins TRBV4-1 to TRBJ1-5, with unresolved D. Germline assignment: CDR1 MGHRA and CDR2 YSYEKL. This CDR3 has 14 residues. Trimming removed 1 base from V and 3 bases from J, with 7 bases in between. CDR3 sequence reads: CASSQVRNNQPQHF. In DNA form, the CDR3 reads TGCGCCAGCAGCCAAGTACGGAACAATCAGCCCCAGCATTTT.

There are many counts of this clonotype. In DNA form, the CDR3 reads TGTGCCAGCAGTTTGCCCGGGACTAGCGGTAGTAGCTCCTACAATGAGCAGTTCTTC. This gives the protein CASSLPGTSGSSSYNEQFF. The chain uses TRBV12-3 or TRBV12-4 and TRBJ2-1, with 11 bases that match TRBD2. After removal of 3 bases from V and 0 bases from J, the junction contained 10 bases not matched to a gene. The CDR3 is 19 residues long.

In its sample, this clonotype was seen many times. CDR3 coding DNA: TGCAGTGCTAGAGATACCCGCTGGGGCGAGCAGTACTTC. It yields the protein CSARDTRWGEQYF. The gene calls are TRBV20-1 and TRBJ2-7, with no clear D. CDR3 size: 13 residues. Germline-derived CDR1 and CDR2 are DFQATT and SNEGSKA (reference sequence). The ends were cut back, 0 bases at V and 6 bases at J, with 12 bases in the middle.

This clonotype was found many times. This chain connects TRBV6-6 to TRBJ2-4; D is possibly TRBD1 (5 bases). This CDR3 has 13 amino acids. CDR1 and CDR2 from the germline V gene are MNHNY and SVGAGI (reference sequence). The germline V and J ends were trimmed by 7 bases and 5 bases, with 12 bases remaining between them. The CDR3 nucleotides read TGTGCCAGCACCCTAAAGGGGCAAAACATTCAGTACTTC. Protein product: CASTLKGQNIQYF.

This clonotype was seen at least ten times. V and J are TRBV20-1 and TRBJ1-2; no definite D call. This CDR3 contains 15 residues. The V gene lost 3 bases and the J gene lost 5 bases, with 19 bases spanning the gap. Germline lookup yields CDR1 DFQATT and CDR2 SNEGSKA (reference sequence). As DNA, the CDR3 is TGCAGTGCTAGCTCGGGTAGTACCGGGTCATATGGCTACACCTTC. Its translation is CSASSGSTGSYGYTF.

This clonotype was recorded at least ten times. V and J are TRBV7-2 and TRBJ1-2; D not certain. V was clipped by 6 bases and J by 3 bases, with 11 bases between them. The CDR3 contains 13 residues. Per germline, CDR1 SGHTA and CDR2 FQGNSA. The CDR3 loop reads CASSVSRDYGYTF. The CDR3 nucleotides are TGTGCCAGCAGTGTAAGCCGGGACTATGGCTACACCTTC.

This clonotype was recorded a few times. The chain combines TRBV7-6 with TRBJ2-7; 8 bases fit TRBD2. V lost 6 bases and J lost 3; bases outside the gene matches: 7. Germline V gives CDR1 SGHVS, CDR2 FNYEAQ. This CDR3 has 14 residues. The CDR3: CASSSTGGHYEQYF. The DNA for the CDR3 is TGTGCCAGCAGTTCAACGGGGGGGCACTACGAGCAGTACTTC. Using reference TRBV7-6 and TRBJ2-7 for the parts outside the CDR3, the full variable domain is GAGVSQSPRYKVTKRGQDVALRCDPISGHVSLYWYRQALGQGPEFLTYFNYEAQQDKSGLPNDRFSAERPEGSISTLTIQRTEQRDSAMYRCASSSTGGHYEQYFGPGTRLTVT.

This clonotype was counted ten times or more. The chain recombines TRBV9 with TRBJ2-7; D might be TRBD2 (5 bases). Germline lookup yields CDR1 SGDLS and CDR2 YYNGEE. The CDR3 contains 13 residues. V was cut by 8 bases and J by 0 bases, with 12 bases left in between. Here the CDR3 DNA reads TGTGCCAGTTCGCTAGCCGCCTCCTACGAGCAGTACTTC. As protein: CASSLAASYEQYF.

The chain carries TRBV2 and TRBJ1-2; 10 bases map to TRBD1. The V segment lost 4 bases and the J segment 5 bases; nucleotides outside the gene matches: 10. This CDR3 spans 16 amino acids. The V gene's germline CDR1 is SNHLY and CDR2 FYNNEI. CDR3 nucleotides: TGTGCCAGCAGTGCTCTCCCAGGACAGGGGGGTTATGGCTACACCTTC. Its protein is CASSALPGQGGYGYTF.

There are many counts of this clonotype. The chain recombines TRBV7-3 with TRBJ2-1; D is unresolved. The CDR3 has 13 residues. The V and J ends lost 5 bases and 6 bases respectively, with 11 bases between them. Germline V gene lookup returns CDR1 SGHTA and CDR2 FQGTGA. CDR3 sequence (DNA): TGTGCCAGCAGCGAAGGACCGATCAATGAGCAGTTCTTC. It yields the protein CASSEGPINEQFF.

This clonotype has at least ten counts. V and J are TRBV15 and TRBJ1-5; the match to TRBD1 covers 10 bases. The V and J ends lost 7 bases and 4 bases, in that order; junction bases with no gene match: 7. The CDR3 is 15 residues long. CDR1 is LNHNV and CDR2 is YYDKDF in the germline V gene (reference sequence). In nucleotides, the CDR3 is TGTGCCACCAAGACAGGGGGCGCGGGGAATCAGCCCCAGCATTTT. This translates into CATKTGGAGNQPQHF.

This clonotype was seen many times. The chain combines TRBV7-2 with TRBJ1-4, with 10 nucleotides matching TRBD1. Per the germline V gene, CDR1 is SGHTA and CDR2 is FQGNSA. The CDR3 sequence is 15 residues long. V shed 4 bases, J shed 8 bases, and the junction held 7 bases outside the gene matches. The CDR3 loop is CASSSSGQGHEKLFF. As DNA, the CDR3 is TGTGCCAGCAGCTCCTCGGGACAGGGGCACGAAAAACTGTTTTTT.

This clonotype was detected ten times or more. This rearrangement joins TRBV12-5 to TRBJ2-7; D is perhaps TRBD2 (6 bases). The CDR3 is 16 amino acids. V was cut by 0 bases and J by 2 bases, with 14 bases left in between. The germline V gene has CDR1 LGHNT and CDR2 FRNRAP. CDR3 sequence: CASGLVRGTVAYEQYF. The CDR3 DNA reads as TGTGCTAGTGGTTTGGTACGTGGGACTGTCGCCTACGAGCAGTACTTC.

This clonotype was counted at least ten times. The chain uses TRBV5-1 and TRBJ1-2, with 8 bases identical to TRBD1. V shed 3 bases, J shed 8 bases, and the junction held 9 bases outside the gene matches. The germline CDR1 and CDR2 sequences are SGHRS and YFSETQ. The CDR3 is 14 residues long. This chain's CDR3 is CASSSLQGARGYTF. The CDR3 DNA reads as TGCGCCAGCAGCTCCCTGCAGGGGGCACGGGGCTACACCTTC.

This clonotype appeared many times. The chain uses TRBV5-6 and TRBJ2-3; D gene uncertain. Germline assignment: CDR1 SGHDT and CDR2 YYEEEE. V lost 4 bases and J lost 6, with 15 bases in between. CDR3 size: 14 residues. In DNA form, the CDR3 reads TGTGCCAGCAGCCCCATCACCACCGAGGATACGCAGTATTTT. Translation: CASSPITTEDTQYF.

This clonotype was counted ten times or more. This chain joins TRBV2 and TRBJ1-6; D call uncertain. Germline CDR1 is SNHLY and CDR2 is FYNNEI. V lost 11 bases and J 10 bases, leaving 15 bases between the germline ends. The CDR3 spans 12 residues. The CDR3 here is CARRSRLSPLHF. The CDR3 DNA is TGTGCCCGACGGTCTCGACTCTCACCCCTCCACTTT.